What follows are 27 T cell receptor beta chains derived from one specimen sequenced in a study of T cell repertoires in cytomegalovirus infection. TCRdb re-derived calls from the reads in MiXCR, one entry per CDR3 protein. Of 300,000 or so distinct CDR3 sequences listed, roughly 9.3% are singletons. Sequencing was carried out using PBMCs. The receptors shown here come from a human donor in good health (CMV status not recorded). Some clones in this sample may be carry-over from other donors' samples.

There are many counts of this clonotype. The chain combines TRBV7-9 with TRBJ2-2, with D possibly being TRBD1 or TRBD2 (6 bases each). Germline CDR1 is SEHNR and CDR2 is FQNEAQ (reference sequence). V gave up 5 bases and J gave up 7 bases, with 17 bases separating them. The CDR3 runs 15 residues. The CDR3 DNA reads TGTGCCAGCAGCGGCTCTAACGGGGGCATCGGGGAGCTGTTTTTT. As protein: CASSGSNGGIGELFF.

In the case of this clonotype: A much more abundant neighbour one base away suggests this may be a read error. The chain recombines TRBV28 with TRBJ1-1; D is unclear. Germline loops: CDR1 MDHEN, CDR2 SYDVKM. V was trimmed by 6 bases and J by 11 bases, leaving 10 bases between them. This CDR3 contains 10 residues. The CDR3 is CASSGSAAFF. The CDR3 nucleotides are TGTGCCAGCAGCGGGTCGGCGGCTTTCTTT. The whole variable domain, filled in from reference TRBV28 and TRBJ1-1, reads DVKVTQSSRYLVKRTGEKVFLECVQDMDHENMFWYRQDPGLGLRLIYFSYDVKMKEKGDIPEGYSVSREKKERFSLILESASTNQTSMYLCASSGSAAFFGQGTRLTVV.

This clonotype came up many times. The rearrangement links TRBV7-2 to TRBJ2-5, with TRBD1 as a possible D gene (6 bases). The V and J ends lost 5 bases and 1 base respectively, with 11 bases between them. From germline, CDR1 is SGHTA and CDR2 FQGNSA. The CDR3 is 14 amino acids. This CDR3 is CASSRDRSQETQYF. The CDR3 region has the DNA TGTGCCAGCAGCCGTGACAGGTCCCAAGAGACCCAGTACTTC.

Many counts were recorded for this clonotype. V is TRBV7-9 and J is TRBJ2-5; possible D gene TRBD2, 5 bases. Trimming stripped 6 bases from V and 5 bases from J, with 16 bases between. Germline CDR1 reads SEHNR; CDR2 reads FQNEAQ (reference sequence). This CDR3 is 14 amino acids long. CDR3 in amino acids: CASRFPGSWETQYF. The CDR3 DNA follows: TGTGCCAGCAGATTCCCGGGGAGTTGGGAGACCCAGTACTTC.

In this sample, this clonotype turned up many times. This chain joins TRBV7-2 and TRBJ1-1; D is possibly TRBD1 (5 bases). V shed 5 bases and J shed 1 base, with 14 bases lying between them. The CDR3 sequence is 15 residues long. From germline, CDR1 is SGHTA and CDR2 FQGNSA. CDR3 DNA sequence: TGTGCCAGCAGCCCTATCCCAGGGCCGAACACTGAAGCTTTCTTT. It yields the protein CASSPIPGPNTEAFF.

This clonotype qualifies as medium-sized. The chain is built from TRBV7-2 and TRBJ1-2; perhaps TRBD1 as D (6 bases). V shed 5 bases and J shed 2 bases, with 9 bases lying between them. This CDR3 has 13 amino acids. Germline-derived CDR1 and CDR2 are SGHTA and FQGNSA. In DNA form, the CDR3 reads TGTGCCAGCAGCCCCGACAGGAACTATGGCTACACCTTC. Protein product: CASSPDRNYGYTF. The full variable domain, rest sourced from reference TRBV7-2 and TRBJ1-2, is GAGVSQSPSNKVTEKGKDVELRCDPISGHTALYWYRQSLGQGLEFLIYFQGNSAPDKSGLPSDRFSAERTGGSVSTLTIQRTQQEDSAVYLCASSPDRNYGYTFGSGTRLTVV.

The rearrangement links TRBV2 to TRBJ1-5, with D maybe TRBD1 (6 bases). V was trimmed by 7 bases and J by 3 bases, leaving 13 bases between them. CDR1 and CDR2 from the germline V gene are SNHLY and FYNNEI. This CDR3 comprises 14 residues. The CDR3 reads CASNLQGPNQPQHF. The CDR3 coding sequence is TGTGCCAGCAATCTACAGGGCCCCAATCAGCCCCAGCATTTT.

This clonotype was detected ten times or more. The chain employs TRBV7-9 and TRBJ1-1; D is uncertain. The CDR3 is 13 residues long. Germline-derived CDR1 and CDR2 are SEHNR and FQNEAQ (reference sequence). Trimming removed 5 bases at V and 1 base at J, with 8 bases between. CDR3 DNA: TGTGCCAGCAGCATCTCGTGGAACACTGAAGCTTTCTTT. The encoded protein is CASSISWNTEAFF.

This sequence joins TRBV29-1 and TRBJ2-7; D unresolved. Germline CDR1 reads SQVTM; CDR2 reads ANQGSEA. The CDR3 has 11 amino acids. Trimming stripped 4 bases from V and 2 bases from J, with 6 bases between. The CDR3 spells CSVVITYEQYF. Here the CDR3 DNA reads TGCAGCGTTGTTATAACCTACGAGCAGTACTTC.

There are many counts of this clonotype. Here the CDR3 DNA reads TGCAGTGCTAGAGATGAATCTTTGGGGAACACCGGGGAGCTGTTTTTT. It is translated as CSARDESLGNTGELFF. The rearrangement links TRBV20-1 to TRBJ2-2; D uncertain. Germline loops: CDR1 DFQATT, CDR2 SNEGSKA (reference sequence). The CDR3 loop spans 16 amino acids. V lost 0 bases and J lost 1, with 12 bases in between.

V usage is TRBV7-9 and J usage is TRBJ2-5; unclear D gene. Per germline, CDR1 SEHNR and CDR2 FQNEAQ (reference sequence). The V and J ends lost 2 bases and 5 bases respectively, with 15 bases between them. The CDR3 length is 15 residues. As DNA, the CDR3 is TGTGCCAGCAGCTTATCCCGACCGGCCCCGGAGACCCAGTACTTC. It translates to CASSLSRPAPETQYF.

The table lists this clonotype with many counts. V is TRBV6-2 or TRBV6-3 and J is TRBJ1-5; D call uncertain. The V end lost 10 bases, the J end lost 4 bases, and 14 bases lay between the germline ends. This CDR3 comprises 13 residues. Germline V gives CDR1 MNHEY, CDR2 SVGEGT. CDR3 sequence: CATVEQNNQPQHF. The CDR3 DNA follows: TGTGCCACCGTAGAACAGAATAATCAGCCCCAGCATTTT.

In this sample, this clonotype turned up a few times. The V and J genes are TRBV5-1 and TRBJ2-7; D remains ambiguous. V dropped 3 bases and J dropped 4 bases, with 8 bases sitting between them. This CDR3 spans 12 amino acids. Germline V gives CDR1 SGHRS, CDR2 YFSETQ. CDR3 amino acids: CASSSTDYEQYF. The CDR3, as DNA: TGCGCCAGCAGCTCGACGGATTACGAGCAGTACTTC. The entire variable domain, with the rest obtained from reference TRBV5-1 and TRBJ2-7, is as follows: KAGVTQTPRYLIKTRGQQVTLSCSPISGHRSVSWYQQTPGQGLQFLFEYFSETQRNKGNFPGRFSGRQFSNSRSEMNVSTLELGDSALYLCASSSTDYEQYFGPGTRLTVT.

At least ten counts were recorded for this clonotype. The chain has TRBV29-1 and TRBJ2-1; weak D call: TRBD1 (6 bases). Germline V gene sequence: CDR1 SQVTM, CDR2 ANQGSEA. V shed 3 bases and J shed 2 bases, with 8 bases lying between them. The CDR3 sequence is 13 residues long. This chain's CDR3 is CSVDRGPYNEQFF. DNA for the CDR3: TGCAGCGTTGACAGGGGACCCTACAATGAGCAGTTCTTC.

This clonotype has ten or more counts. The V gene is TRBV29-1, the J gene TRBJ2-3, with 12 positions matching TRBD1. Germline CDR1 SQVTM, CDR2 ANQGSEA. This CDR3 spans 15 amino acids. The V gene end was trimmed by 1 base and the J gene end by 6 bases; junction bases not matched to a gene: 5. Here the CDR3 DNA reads TGCAGCGTTGAAGGGGACAGGGGGCCGGGGGATACGCAGTATTTT. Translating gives CSVEGDRGPGDTQYF.

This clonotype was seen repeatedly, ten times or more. Written as DNA, the CDR3 is TGTGCCAGCAGTATGACAGGGGAGAGATATAATTCACCCCTCCACTTT. Protein sequence: CASSMTGERYNSPLHF. The chain couples TRBV27 to TRBJ1-6; 8 bases are shared with TRBD1. The V gene end was trimmed by 5 bases and the J gene end by 4 bases; junction bases not matched to a gene: 7. Germline V gene data show CDR1 as MNHEY and CDR2 as SMNVEV (reference sequence). The length of the CDR3 is 16 residues.

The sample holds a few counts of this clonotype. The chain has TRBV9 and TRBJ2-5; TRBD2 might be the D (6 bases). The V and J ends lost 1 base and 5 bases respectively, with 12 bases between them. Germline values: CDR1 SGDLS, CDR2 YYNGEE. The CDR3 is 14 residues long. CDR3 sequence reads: CASSVIGGVETQYF. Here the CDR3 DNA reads TGTGCCAGCAGCGTAATCGGAGGGGTCGAGACCCAGTACTTC.

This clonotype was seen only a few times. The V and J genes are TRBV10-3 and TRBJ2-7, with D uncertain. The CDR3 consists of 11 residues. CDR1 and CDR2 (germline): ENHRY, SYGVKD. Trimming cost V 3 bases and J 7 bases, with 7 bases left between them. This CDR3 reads CAISERREQYF. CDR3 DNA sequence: TGTGCCATCAGTGAACGGAGAGAGCAGTACTTC.

The CDR3 sequence is CASSPGTGGRIKTQYF. CDR3 coding DNA: TGTGCCAGCAGCCCCGGGACAGGGGGCAGGATAAAGACCCAGTACTTC. The chain is built from TRBV7-8 and TRBJ2-5; 12 bases match TRBD1. V was clipped by 5 bases and J by 6 bases; unmatched bases: 10. This CDR3 contains 16 residues. The germline V gene encodes CDR1 SGHVS and CDR2 FQNEAQ.

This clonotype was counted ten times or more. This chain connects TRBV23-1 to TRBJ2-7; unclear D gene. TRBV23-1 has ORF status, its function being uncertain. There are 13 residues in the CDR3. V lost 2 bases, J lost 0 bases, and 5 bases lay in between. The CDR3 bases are TGCGCCAGCAGTCAAGACAACTCCTACGAGCAGTACGTC. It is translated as CASSQDNSYEQYV.

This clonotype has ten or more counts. The CDR3 sequence: CASSQELASGYNEQFF. The DNA of the CDR3 is TGTGCCAGCAGCCAAGAGCTCGCGTCTGGGTACAATGAGCAGTTCTTC. The V and J genes are TRBV4-2 and TRBJ2-1, with D hard to call. Germline assignment: CDR1 LGHNA and CDR2 YNFKEQ. V was pared by 0 bases and J by 4 bases, with 13 bases between. The CDR3 has 16 amino acids.

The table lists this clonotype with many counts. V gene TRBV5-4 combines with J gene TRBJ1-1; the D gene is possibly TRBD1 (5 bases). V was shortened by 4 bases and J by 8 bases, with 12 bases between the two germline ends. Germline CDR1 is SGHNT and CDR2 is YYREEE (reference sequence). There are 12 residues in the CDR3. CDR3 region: CASSPRDGEAFF. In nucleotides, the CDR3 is TGTGCCAGCAGCCCCCGGGACGGGGAAGCTTTCTTT. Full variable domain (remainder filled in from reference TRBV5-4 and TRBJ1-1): ETGVTQSPTHLIKTRGQQVTLRCSSQSGHNTVSWYQQALGQGPQFIFQYYREEENGRGNFPPRFSGLQFPNYSSELNVNALELDDSALYLCASSPRDGEAFFGQGTRLTVV.

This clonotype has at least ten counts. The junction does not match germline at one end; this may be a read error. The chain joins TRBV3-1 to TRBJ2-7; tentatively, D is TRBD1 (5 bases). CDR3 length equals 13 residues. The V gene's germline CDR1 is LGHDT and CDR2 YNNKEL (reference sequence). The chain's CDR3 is CASRQGPGYEQYF. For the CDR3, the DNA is TGTGCCAGCAGACAAGGGCCAGGGTACGAGCAGTACTTC.

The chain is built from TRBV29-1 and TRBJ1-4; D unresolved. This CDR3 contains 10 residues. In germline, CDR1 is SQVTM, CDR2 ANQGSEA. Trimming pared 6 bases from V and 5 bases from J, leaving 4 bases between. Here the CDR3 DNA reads TGCAGCGTAGCCAATGAAAAACTGTTTTTT. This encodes CSVANEKLFF. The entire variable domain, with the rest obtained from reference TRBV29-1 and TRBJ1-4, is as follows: SAVISQKPSRDICQRGTSLTIQCQVDSQVTMMFWYRQQPGQSLTLIATANQGSEATYESGFVIDKFPISRPNLTFSTLTVSNMSPEDSSIYLCSVANEKLFFGSGTQLSVL.

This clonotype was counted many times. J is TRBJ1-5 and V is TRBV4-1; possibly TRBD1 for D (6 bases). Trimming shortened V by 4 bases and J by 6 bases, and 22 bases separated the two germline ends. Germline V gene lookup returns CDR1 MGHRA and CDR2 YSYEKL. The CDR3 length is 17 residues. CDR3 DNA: TGCGCCAGCAGCCTAGCCGGGACAACAATACCGGGTCAGCCCCAGCATTTT. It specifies CASSLAGTTIPGQPQHF.

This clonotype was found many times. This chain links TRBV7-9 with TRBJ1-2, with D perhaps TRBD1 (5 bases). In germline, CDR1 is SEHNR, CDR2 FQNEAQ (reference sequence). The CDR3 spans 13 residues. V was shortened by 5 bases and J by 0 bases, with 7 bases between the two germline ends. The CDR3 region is CASSLGANYGYTF. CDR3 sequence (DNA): TGTGCCAGCAGCCTAGGGGCTAACTATGGCTACACCTTC.

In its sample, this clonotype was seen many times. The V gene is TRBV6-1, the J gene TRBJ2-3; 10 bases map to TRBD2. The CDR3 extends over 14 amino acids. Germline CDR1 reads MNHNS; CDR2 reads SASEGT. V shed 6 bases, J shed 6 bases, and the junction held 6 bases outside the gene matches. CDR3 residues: CASSPGLAWDTQYF. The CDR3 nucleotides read TGTGCCAGCAGCCCGGGACTAGCGTGGGATACGCAGTATTTT.